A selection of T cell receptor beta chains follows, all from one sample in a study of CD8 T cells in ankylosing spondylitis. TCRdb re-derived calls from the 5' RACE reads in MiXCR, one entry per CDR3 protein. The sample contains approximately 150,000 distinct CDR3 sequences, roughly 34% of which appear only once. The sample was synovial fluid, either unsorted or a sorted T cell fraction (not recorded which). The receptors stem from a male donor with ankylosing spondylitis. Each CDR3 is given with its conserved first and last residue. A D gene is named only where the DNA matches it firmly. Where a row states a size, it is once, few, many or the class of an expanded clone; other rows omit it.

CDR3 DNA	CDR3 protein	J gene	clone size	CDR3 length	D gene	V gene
TGTGCCAGCAGTGATTTAGGCGGGAGGGCTAAGAATGAGCAGTTCTTC	CASSDLGGRAKNEQFF	TRBJ2-1	NA	16	TRBD2	TRBV6-4
TGTGCCAGCAGCGTATCTGGCGGGGAGCTGTTTTTT	CASSVSGGELFF	TRBJ2-2	NA	12	NA	TRBV9
TGTGCCAGCAGCCCGACTGATGTAGCGGGGGTGACCGGGGAGCTGTTTTTT	CASSPTDVAGVTGELFF	TRBJ2-2	NA	17	TRBD2	TRBV7-6
TGCAGTGCTCATCAACAGGGCCGGGGGGACACTGAAGCTTTCTTT	CSAHQQGRGDTEAFF	TRBJ1-1	NA	15	NA	TRBV20-1
TGTGCCAGCAACGAGGGACTAGCGGGAGCGGGTACGCAGTATTTT	CASNEGLAGAGTQYF	TRBJ2-3	NA	15	TRBD2	TRBV2
TGTGCCAGCAGCCCACAATTCGGCGGGGGGAGCGGGAGCAATGAGCAGTTCTTC	CASSPQFGGGSGSNEQFF	TRBJ2-1	NA	18	TRBD2	TRBV11-1
TGTGCCAGCAGCACGCGGGGACAGGCTACGGGAGTTTCACCCCTCCACTTT	CASSTRGQATGVSPLHF	TRBJ1-6	NA	17	TRBD1	TRBV6-1
TGCAGCGTCGCCTCGACAGTAGCCTACGAGCAGTACTTC	CSVASTVAYEQYF	TRBJ2-7	NA	13	NA	TRBV29-1
TGCAGTGCTGAGCCAGGGGGTTACAGTGAAGCTTTCTTT	CSAEPGGYSEAFF	TRBJ1-1	NA	13	TRBD1	TRBV20-1
TGTGCCAGCAGTTTAAAGGGTAGCTCCTACGAGCAGTACTTC	CASSLKGSSYEQYF	TRBJ2-7	NA	14	NA	TRBV12-3/TRBV12-4
TGCAGTGCAATTAGCGGGGTGGAGCTGTTTTTT	CSAISGVELFF	TRBJ2-2	NA	11	TRBD2	TRBV20-1
TGTGCCAGTAGGGCGACCGTAAGCACAGATACGCAGTATTTT	CASRATVSTDTQYF	TRBJ2-3	few	14	NA	TRBV19
TGTGCCAGCAGTACAGGGGGCGGGATGGGGACCCAGTACTTC	CASSTGGGMGTQYF	TRBJ2-5	NA	14	TRBD1	TRBV28
TGTGCCAGCAGCCCAACCGCCCGTCAGAGGGAGGGCCGGTTAGAGACCCAGTACTTC	CASSPTARQREGRLETQYF	TRBJ2-5	many	19	TRBD2	TRBV11-2
TGTGCCAGCTCTCCACGGACGGGACATTCTAGCACAGATACGCAGTATTTT	CASSPRTGHSSTDTQYF	TRBJ2-3	few	17	NA	TRBV18
TGCAGTGCTAGGAGGGGAGGGGTTGATAATTCACCCCTCCACTTT	CSARRGGVDNSPLHF	TRBJ1-6	NA	15	NA	TRBV20-1
TGTGCCAGCAGTCCCGTGGGGGGGATTACCGGGGAGCTGTTTTTT	CASSPVGGITGELFF	TRBJ2-2	once	15	TRBD2	TRBV12-3/TRBV12-4
TGTGCCAGCAGCTTAGCGCCATCCTGGGATTCGCAGTATTTT	CASSLAPSWDSQYF	TRBJ2-3	many	14	NA	TRBV11-2
TGTGCCAGCACCCCCTCTGGGGGTTCCTACGAGCAGTACTTC	CASTPSGGSYEQYF	TRBJ2-7	NA	14	NA	TRBV25-1
TGTGCCAGCAGCGGACTAGCGGGAGGGCCCTACGAGCAGTACTTC	CASSGLAGGPYEQYF	TRBJ2-7	NA	15	TRBD2	TRBV7-2
TGCAGTGCTAGGGGACTAGCGGGAGATCATGAGCAGTTCTTC	CSARGLAGDHEQFF	TRBJ2-1	NA	14	TRBD2	TRBV20-1
TGTGCCAGCAGTGAAGCCTTCAGCAGGGGGCGGGAGACCCAGTACTTC	CASSEAFSRGRETQYF	TRBJ2-5	many	16	TRBD1	TRBV2
TGCAGTGCTAGAGATTCGGGACGATCCTACGAGCAGTACTTC	CSARDSGRSYEQYF	TRBJ2-7	many	14	NA	TRBV20-1
TGTGCCAGCGCACGACTAACCCCTCGGGACAATGAGCAGTTCTTC	CASARLTPRDNEQFF	TRBJ2-1	NA	15	NA	TRBV28
TGCAGTGCTAGTCTCAGGAGGGATCAGCCCCAGCATTTT	CSASLRRDQPQHF	TRBJ1-5	few	13	NA	TRBV20-1
TGCAGTGCTCCGAGCCCGGGACAGGGGACCTACGAGCAGTACTTC	CSAPSPGQGTYEQYF	TRBJ2-7	many	15	TRBD1	TRBV20-1
TGTGCCAGCAGCTTAGCCAGGTCGTATGCCTACGAGCAGTACTTC	CASSLARSYAYEQYF	TRBJ2-7	NA	15	NA	TRBV7-8
TGCGCCAGCAGCCAAGATACAAAGCAGCCCCAGCATTTT	CASSQDTKQPQHF	TRBJ1-5	NA	13	NA	TRBV4-3
TGCGCCAGCAGCCAAGTGGGCCGGACAGGGACGATCCACGAGCAGTACTTC	CASSQVGRTGTIHEQYF	TRBJ2-7	once	17	TRBD1	TRBV4-1
TGTGCCAGCAGCTTAGACACCTACGAGCAGTACTTC	CASSLDTYEQYF	TRBJ2-7	NA	12	NA	TRBV7-8
TGTGCCAGCAGAAAGGAGGGGGGCGTCGAGCAGTACTTC	CASRKEGGVEQYF	TRBJ2-7	few	13	NA	TRBV7-9
TGTGCCAGCAGCGTATCGGGGGGGGGGACGGAGCCCCAGCATTTT	CASSVSGGGTEPQHF	TRBJ1-5	NA	15	NA	TRBV9
TGTGCCAGCAGCTTAGGGTATGGGGCCCTCTCCTACTTC	CASSLGYGALSYF	TRBJ2-7	NA	13	NA	TRBV11-2
TGCGCCAGCAGCCCTGGACAGGGTGGGGTCACTGAAGCTTTCTTT	CASSPGQGGVTEAFF	TRBJ1-1	NA	15	TRBD1	TRBV4-3
TGCAGTGCTAGACAAACAGGGGTGGGCGAGCAGTTCTTC	CSARQTGVGEQFF	TRBJ2-1	medium-sized	13	TRBD1	TRBV20-1
TGTGCCATAAAGGCCGGGACAGGGGAAAATGAGCAGTTCTTC	CAIKAGTGENEQFF	TRBJ2-1	NA	14	TRBD1	TRBV10-3
TGCAGTGCTAGACCCCCTGGACCCAGCTACGAGCAGTACTTC	CSARPPGPSYEQYF	TRBJ2-7	NA	14	NA	TRBV20-1